One sample yielded the 7 T cell receptor beta chains listed below, sequenced in a study of PD-L1 blockade in urothelial cancer. TCRdb keeps only in-frame clones here, not all; method: immunoSEQ multiplex PCR. The sample yields roughly 100,000 clones, about 85% seen once. Sequenced here: PBMCs, sampled around atezolizumab (anti-PD-L1) treatment. These receptors all stem from a man in his fifties or sixties with urothelial cancer.

This clone was found a few times. The chain joins TRBV9 to TRBJ1-1, with a possible D match to TRBD1 (6 bases). V lost 0 bases, J lost 2 bases, and 8 bases lay in between. CDR3 size: 14 residues. The germline CDR1 and CDR2 sequences are SGDLS and YYNGEE. In DNA form, the CDR3 reads TGTGCCAGCAGCGTAGCGGGACATAACACTGAAGCTTTCTTT. Protein sequence: CASSVAGHNTEAFF.

This clone was counted once. V gene TRBV28 combines with J gene TRBJ2-3, with TRBD2 matching 12 bases. CDR3 length equals 17 residues. With 5 bases clipped from V and 5 bases from J, the junction kept 11 bases outside the gene matches. Germline values: CDR1 MDHEN, CDR2 SYDVKM. CDR3 region: CASSQLAGGPSGDTQYF. In DNA, the CDR3 is TGTGCCAGCAGTCAACTAGCGGGAGGACCTTCGGGAGATACGCAGTATTTT.

This chain links TRBV2 with TRBJ1-4; D call uncertain. V lost 3 bases, J lost 5 bases, and 7 bases lay in between. The length of the CDR3 is 13 residues. Germline-derived CDR1 and CDR2 are SNHLY and FYNNEI. CDR3 DNA sequence: TGTGCCAGCAGTGATGCGGGGAATGAAAAACTGTTTTTT. Protein sequence: CASSDAGNEKLFF.

This clone turned up a few times. The chain employs TRBV28 and TRBJ2-7, with D possibly being TRBD1 (5 bases). V dropped 4 bases and J dropped 1 base, with 35 bases sitting between them. The length of the CDR3 is 22 residues. CDR1 and CDR2 (germline): MDHEN, SYDVKM. This CDR3 reads CASSSTRQAVVGLRERSYEQYF. The CDR3, as DNA: TGTGCCAGCAGTTCTACCCGCCAGGCGGTGGTTGGGCTCAGGGAAAGATCCTACGAGCAGTACTTC. The variable domain in full, completed from reference TRBV28 and TRBJ2-7, reads DVKVTQSSRYLVKRTGEKVFLECVQDMDHENMFWYRQDPGLGLRLIYFSYDVKMKEKGDIPEGYSVSREKKERFSLILESASTNQTSMYLCASSSTRQAVVGLRERSYEQYFGPGTRLTVT.

This chain uses TRBV6-5 with TRBJ2-7; 8 nucleotides align to TRBD1. The CDR3 loop spans 13 amino acids. Trimming removed 10 bases from V and 4 bases from J; junction bases left unmatched: 9. CDR1 MNHEY and CDR2 SVGAGI come from the germline V gene. DNA for the CDR3: TGTGCCACCCTCGGACAGGGACGGTACGAGCAGTACTTC. It encodes CATLGQGRYEQYF.

This clone was seen just once. V is TRBV7-2 and J is TRBJ2-7; D perhaps matches TRBD1 (5 bases). This CDR3 has 17 amino acids. V was clipped by 3 bases and J by 4 bases, with 22 bases between them. The germline V gene has CDR1 SGHTA and CDR2 FQGNSA. CDR3 amino acids: CASSFRSFRGLQYEQYF. In DNA form, the CDR3 reads TGTGCCAGCAGCTTTAGATCGTTTAGGGGCCTACAGTACGAGCAGTACTTC.

The V gene is TRBV5-4, the J gene TRBJ1-6; possible D gene TRBD1, 6 bases. The V and J ends lost 5 bases and 7 bases respectively, with 19 bases between them. The CDR3 extends over 16 amino acids. Looked up from germline, CDR1 is SGHNT and CDR2 is YYREEE (reference sequence). CDR3 in DNA: TGTGCCAGCAGTTTTACAGGGTACGCTTCGAATTCACCCCTCCACTTT. Protein: CASSFTGYASNSPLHF.